One sample yielded the 29 T cell receptor beta chains listed below, sequenced in a study of T-cell reconstitution after alpha-beta-depleted transplantation in children. The TCRbeta library incorporated unique molecular identifiers. Each CDR3 protein gets one entry after TCRdb re-called the PCR reads with MiXCR. Of approximately 300,000 distinct CDR3 sequences listed, approximately 10% were seen once; the top ten hold 20% to 25%. This specimen was peripheral blood, taken 180 days after TCRalphabeta/CD19-depleted stem cell transplant. These receptors were collected from a male patient aged 2-15 years who had a stem cell transplant for chronic granulomatous disease, so the T cells may come from the graft donor.

This clonotype showed up many times. The rearrangement uses TRBV7-3 and TRBJ2-2; D is undetermined. CDR1 and CDR2 (germline): SGHTA, FQGTGA. The CDR3 is 16 amino acids. Trimming shortened V by 1 base and J by 3 bases, and 12 bases separated the two germline ends. Here the CDR3 reads CASSLSFGQDTGELFF. Written as DNA, the CDR3 is TGTGCCAGCAGCTTAAGTTTCGGTCAGGACACCGGGGAGCTGTTTTTT.

This clonotype was picked up many times. This chain joins TRBV12-3 or TRBV12-4 and TRBJ2-6; D is uncertain. Trimming pared 8 bases from V and 0 bases from J, leaving 5 bases between. The CDR3 runs 13 residues. CDR3 sequence reads: CASESSGANVLTF. The CDR3 DNA follows: TGTGCCAGCGAAAGCTCTGGGGCCAACGTCCTGACTTTC.

This clonotype showed up many times. V and J are TRBV5-1 and TRBJ2-5, with 7 nucleotides matching TRBD2. CDR3 size: 17 residues. Germline V gene sequence: CDR1 SGHRS, CDR2 YFSETQ. V lost 5 bases to trimming and J lost 5 bases; unmatched junction nucleotides: 18. CDR3 protein: CASSSPRNSGPVETQYF. The CDR3, as DNA: TGCGCCAGCAGTTCACCTCGCAATAGCGGGCCTGTGGAGACCCAGTACTTC.

About this clonotype: This may be a read error: a much more frequent sequence differs by one nucleotide. This chain links TRBV5-5 with TRBJ2-3; 7 nucleotides align to TRBD2. Looked up from germline, CDR1 is SGHKS and CDR2 is YYEKEE (reference sequence). Unmatched junction bases numbered 9, after V lost 4 bases and J lost 1 base. The CDR3 spans 16 residues. The CDR3 loop reads CASSSSGTIGTDTQYF. DNA of the CDR3: TGTGCCAGCAGCAGCTCCGGGACTATCGGCACAGATACGCAGTATTTT.

Ten or more counts support this clonotype. This chain links TRBV7-3 with TRBJ2-1, with a tentative D call TRBD1 (6 bases). Germline V gives CDR1 SGHTA, CDR2 FQGTGA. The CDR3 has 13 amino acids. Trimming took off 5 bases at V and 6 bases at J, with 11 bases between the two ends. The CDR3 here is CASSAWGRNEQFF. CDR3 in DNA: TGTGCCAGCAGCGCCTGGGGGCGCAATGAGCAGTTCTTC.

The table lists this clonotype with many counts. V and J are TRBV20-1 and TRBJ2-7; 11 bases are shared with TRBD2. Germline CDR1 is DFQATT and CDR2 is SNEGSKA (reference sequence). V lost 4 bases to trimming and J lost 5 bases; unmatched junction nucleotides: 4. The CDR3 has 13 residues. In DNA form, the CDR3 reads TGCAGTGCTATGGGGACTAGCGGAGACGAGCAGTACTTC. Its protein product is CSAMGTSGDEQYF.

This clonotype was observed at least ten times. This rearrangement joins TRBV27 to TRBJ2-7; 10 nucleotides agree with TRBD2. This CDR3 has 15 amino acids. CDR1 MNHEY and CDR2 SMNVEV come from the germline V gene (reference sequence). The ends lost 4 bases at V and 5 bases at J; junction bases unmatched: 8. The CDR3 coding sequence is TGTGCCAGCAGTTCCCAGCGGGGGGGCGGGAACGAGCAGTACTTC. Its protein is CASSSQRGGGNEQYF.

This clonotype has a count of ten or more. The chain couples TRBV6-1 to TRBJ2-3, with 8 bases lining up with TRBD2. Germline V gives CDR1 MNHNS, CDR2 SASEGT. With V trimmed by 6 bases and J by 2 bases, 10 bases remained unmatched. This CDR3 has 16 residues. The CDR3 loop reads CASRPLPGGNTDTQYF. CDR3 sequence (DNA): TGTGCCAGCAGGCCCCTTCCGGGAGGGAACACAGATACGCAGTATTTT.

This clonotype was counted between two and nine times. CDR3 sequence reads: CASSGGGTGNQPQHF. CDR3 nucleotides: TGTGCCAGCAGCGGAGGCGGGACAGGGAATCAGCCCCAGCATTTT. The chain recombines TRBV9 with TRBJ1-5; 9 bases are a match to TRBD1. This CDR3 has 15 residues. The germline gives CDR1 SGDLS, CDR2 YYNGEE. The trim removed 3 bases at V and 4 bases at J, leaving 5 bases unmatched.

This clonotype was found many times. The J gene is TRBJ2-7, the V gene TRBV5-1, with D perhaps TRBD1 (6 bases). CDR1 is SGHRS and CDR2 is YFSETQ in the germline V gene. Trimming took 2 bases from V and 3 from J, leaving 12 bases between them. The CDR3 is made up of 14 amino acids. CDR3 DNA: TGCGCCAGCAGCTTTGACAGGTCTTTCTACGAGCAGTACTTC. It encodes CASSFDRSFYEQYF.

In the case of this clonotype: This may be a read error: a much more frequent sequence differs by one nucleotide. This rearrangement joins TRBV11-1 to TRBJ2-7; weak D call: TRBD1 (6 bases). Germline-derived CDR1 and CDR2 are SGHAT and FQDESV (reference sequence). There are 18 residues in the CDR3. With 0 bases removed from V and 2 bases from J, the gap between germline ends came to 20 bases. The CDR3 nucleotides are TGTGCCAGCAGCTTAGCCCATAGTCCGGGACAAAATGCCTACGAGCAGTACTTC. The encoded protein is CASSLAHSPGQNAYEQYF.

About this clonotype itself: A much larger clone differs by one base, so this may be a read error. This is likely a read error, given that the CDR3 carries no conserved phenylalanine or tryptophan at its end. Here the CDR3 DNA reads TGTGCCAGTAACGAGGGTCTATTGGAAGCTTTCTCT. This encodes CASNEGLLEAFS. V and J are TRBV28 and TRBJ1-1; no firm D call. Trimming removed 9 bases from V and 8 bases from J, with 16 bases in between. The CDR3 is 12 residues long. CDR1 and CDR2 from the germline V gene are MDHEN and SYDVKM.

This clonotype was counted at least ten times. The chain employs TRBV6-5 and TRBJ1-2; 9 bases map to TRBD1. CDR1 and CDR2 (germline): MNHEY, SVGAGI. V was pared by 2 bases and J by 4 bases, with 2 bases of the junction left unmatched. CDR3 length: 14 residues. The CDR3: CASSYGTGRYGYTF. Written as DNA, the CDR3 is TGTGCCAGCAGTTACGGGACAGGGCGCTATGGCTACACCTTC.

Many counts were recorded for this clonotype. The chain carries TRBV12-3 or TRBV12-4 and TRBJ2-5; D is possibly TRBD1 (5 bases). This CDR3 spans 13 amino acids. Trimming shortened V by 3 bases and J by 7 bases, and 12 bases separated the two germline ends. CDR3 coding DNA: TGTGCCAGCAGTTTTGTTCAGGGTGGGACCCAGTACTTC. Amino acids: CASSFVQGGTQYF.

In this sample, this clonotype turned up many times. This chain's CDR3 is CASSEESGSFNEQFF. CDR3 sequence (DNA): TGTGCCAGCAGTGAAGAAAGCGGGAGCTTCAATGAGCAGTTCTTC. The rearrangement joins TRBV6-1 to TRBJ2-1; 8 bases agree with TRBD2. V was clipped by 1 base and J by 6 bases; unmatched bases: 5. Germline CDR1 is MNHNS and CDR2 is SASEGT. CDR3 length equals 15 residues.

The rearrangement joins TRBV3-1 to TRBJ2-7; D is unresolved. The germline CDR1 and CDR2 sequences are LGHDT and YNNKEL (reference sequence). Trimming shortened V by 1 base and J by 7 bases, and 8 bases separated the two germline ends. This CDR3 has 12 residues. CDR3 residues: CASSQGVAEQYF. In DNA, the CDR3 is TGTGCCAGCAGCCAAGGAGTGGCGGAGCAGTACTTC.

This clonotype was recorded at least ten times. V gene TRBV12-3 or TRBV12-4 combines with J gene TRBJ2-1, with 7 bases aligning to TRBD2. The CDR3 consists of 12 residues. The V segment lost 6 bases and the J segment 12 bases; nucleotides outside the gene matches: 8. The CDR3 sequence is CASSPERDPQFF. The CDR3 nucleotides read TGTGCCAGCAGCCCCGAGCGGGATCCGCAGTTCTTC.

J is TRBJ1-2 and V is TRBV28; weak D call: TRBD1 (6 bases). Germline V gene data show CDR1 as MDHEN and CDR2 as SYDVKM. This CDR3 comprises 16 residues. Trimming left V 7 bases short and J 1 base short, with 19 bases between. Written as DNA, the CDR3 is TGTGCCAGCAAACCCGTGGTGGGGGGCCTTAACTATGGCTACACCTTC. Translated, it gives CASKPVVGGLNYGYTF.

This clonotype was detected many times. The chain uses TRBV28 and TRBJ2-7; a weak D match, TRBD2 (6 bases). V lost 2 bases to trimming and J lost 5 bases, with 13 bases between them. This CDR3 is built from 14 residues. The germline gives CDR1 MDHEN, CDR2 SYDVKM. The CDR3 here is CASSLEGLTHEQYF. The CDR3 nucleotides read TGTGCCAGCAGTTTAGAGGGACTCACCCACGAGCAGTACTTC.

Many counts were recorded for this clonotype. A much larger clone lies a single base off, so this may be a read error. The rearrangement uses TRBV5-1 and TRBJ2-3, with D unresolved. The CDR3 sequence is 11 residues long. Germline CDR1 reads SGHRS; CDR2 reads YFSETQ. The CDR3 protein is CASSLADTQCF. Written as DNA, the CDR3 is TGCGCCAGCAGCTTGGCAGATACGCAGTGTTTT.

Comment on this clonotype: This may come from a read error, since a much larger clone is one base off. This sequence joins TRBV5-6 and TRBJ1-1; D unclear. Trimming took 2 bases from V and 1 from J, leaving 12 bases between them. The CDR3 contains 15 residues. Per germline, CDR1 SGHDT and CDR2 YYEEEE. The chain's CDR3 is CASSFYSGANTEAFF. CDR3 nucleotides: TGTGCCAGCAGCTTTTACAGTGGCGCGAACACTGAAGCTTTCTTT.

This clonotype has a count of ten or more. The chain links TRBV11-1 to TRBJ2-5; TRBD2 matches 8 bases. The CDR3 sequence is 15 residues long. Trimming took 1 base from V and 5 from J; bases not matched to a gene: 6. Germline assignment: CDR1 SGHAT and CDR2 FQDESV (reference sequence). The CDR3 nucleotides are TGTGCCAGCAGCTTAGACCCAGGACTAGCTGAGACCCAGTACTTC. It is translated as CASSLDPGLAETQYF.

CDR3 protein: CASSQAWGQGRTDTQYF. The CDR3 nucleotides read TGTGCCAGCAGCCAGGCCTGGGGACAGGGCCGCACAGATACGCAGTATTTT. The chain combines TRBV14 with TRBJ2-3; 9 nucleotides match TRBD1. Germline values: CDR1 SGHDN, CDR2 FVKESK. The CDR3 runs 17 residues. Germline trimming cut 3 bases from V and 1 base from J; bases unmatched to any gene: 8.

At least ten counts were recorded for this clonotype. This chain joins TRBV20-1 and TRBJ2-2; possible D gene TRBD1, 6 bases. Trimming shortened V by 0 bases and J by 5 bases, and 13 bases separated the two germline ends. Germline CDR1 and CDR2: DFQATT and SNEGSKA (reference sequence). The CDR3 extends over 15 amino acids. CDR3 DNA sequence: TGCAGTGCTAGAGATCAAGTCAGGGGAACCGGGGAGCTGTTTTTT. It specifies CSARDQVRGTGELFF.

The sample holds many counts of this clonotype. The chain is built from TRBV14 and TRBJ2-7, with 9 bases lining up with TRBD1. Trimming at V came to 4 bases and at J to 6 bases, leaving 19 bases not matched to a gene. Germline V gene sequence: CDR1 SGHDN, CDR2 FVKESK. This CDR3 has 18 residues. The CDR3 DNA reads as TGTGCCAGCAGCCGACTAAGGATAAGGACAGGGGAAAGAGGCGAGCAGTACTTC. This encodes CASSRLRIRTGERGEQYF.

The table lists this clonotype with many counts. The gene calls are TRBV20-1 and TRBJ2-5, with TRBD2 matching over 13 bases. The CDR3 is 14 residues long. Trimming cost V 5 bases and J 4 bases; bases outside gene matches: 4. Germline assignment: CDR1 DFQATT and CDR2 SNEGSKA (reference sequence). The CDR3 loop is CSASTSGRPETQYF. In DNA form, the CDR3 reads TGCAGTGCTTCGACTAGCGGGAGGCCAGAGACCCAGTACTTC.

The sample holds many counts of this clonotype. The gene calls are TRBV7-2 and TRBJ2-5, with 8 bases lining up with TRBD1. This CDR3 has 14 amino acids. Per germline, CDR1 SGHTA and CDR2 FQGNSA. The V and J ends lost 4 bases and 1 base, in that order; junction bases with no gene match: 2. The CDR3 spells CASSSGQAQETQYF. The CDR3 nucleotides read TGTGCCAGCAGCTCGGGACAGGCCCAAGAGACCCAGTACTTC.

This clonotype was observed many times. This CDR3 is CSAREKNEKLFF. CDR3 in DNA: TGCAGTGCTAGAGAGAAGAATGAAAAACTGTTTTTT. The gene calls are TRBV20-1 and TRBJ1-4; D call uncertain. The CDR3 loop spans 12 amino acids. Germline V gene data show CDR1 as DFQATT and CDR2 as SNEGSKA (reference sequence). Trimming shortened V by 0 bases and J by 5 bases, and 4 bases separated the two germline ends.

This clonotype has only one observation. Being one base from a much bigger clone, this may be a read error. The V call is TRBV1, the J call TRBJ2-5; no DNA check was done on the table's D call, TRBD2. TRBV1 is an annotated pseudogene. The CDR3 loop spans 18 amino acids. In DNA, the CDR3 is TGTACCAGCAGCCTAGGGGCTAGCGGGACTCAGTACCAAGAGACCCAGTACTTC. As protein: CTSSLGASGTQYQETQYF.